This T cell receptor beta chain emerged from a study of blood T cells in healthy people across ages. Across the study: Template switching recovered approximately one barcoded beta molecule for every two T cells.

Every donor gave 8.5 to 10 milliliters of peripheral blood. The CDR3 sequence is 14 residues long. CDR1 and CDR2 from the germline V gene are DFQATT and SNEGSKA (reference sequence). V was shortened by 6 bases and J by 2 bases, with 17 bases between the two germline ends. Primed by a sample-barcoded 5' primer and a J-beta primer mix, a second PCR proceeded for 7 to 11 cycles. TCRdb re-analysed the 5' RACE reads in MiXCR, keeping a single row per CDR3 protein. The table records hundreds of thousands of distinct CDR3 sequences, 20% to 30% of them present only once. This clonotype was observed a handful of times. These sequences were also reported in another study, on T cells of mothers and their children.

The specimen sequenced was blood. The receptor's source is a boy between 10 and 17 years old in good health. This chain connects TRBV20-1 to TRBJ2-7; TRBD2 is a possible D gene (6 bases). The CDR3 is CSAEKTSTAYEQYF. The CDR3 coding sequence is TGCAGTGCGGAAAAGACTAGTACGGCCTACGAGCAGTACTTC.